This T cell receptor (beta chain) derives from a study of blood T cells in healthy people across ages. About the research overall: The template switching approach captured approximately one barcoded beta molecule for every two T cells.

Broader study findings: Per million T cells, TCR beta diversity dropped about linearly as age rose.

Through a sample-barcoded 5' primer and a J-beta primer mix, a second PCR was run for about 6 to 11 cycles. TCRdb reprocessed the 5' RACE reads via MiXCR and lists one record per CDR3 protein. This sample has about 640,000 distinct CDR3 sequences, with roughly 53% found just once. The table lists this clonotype with a few counts. Its antigen is currently unknown. The CDR3 extends over 14 amino acids. This TCR derives from a man aged 55 to 70 in good health. Sequenced input: blood. The chain couples TRBV21-1 to TRBJ2-7; the table's D gene call, TRBD2, was not cross checked with the DNA. TRBV21-1 has pseudogene status. The CDR3 spells CASSKGGGVCVQYF. For the CDR3, the DNA is TGTGCCAGCAGCAAAGGGGGAGGGGTTTGTGTACAGTACTTC.